Listed below are T cell receptor beta chains from one sample, sequenced in a study of CD8+ T cells in alopecia areata. The assay was immunoSEQ multiplex PCR, and TCRdb's table has in-frame clones only and misses some. The data show hundreds of thousands of clones, around 64% seen once. The material was CD4+ T cells sorted from blood, obtained at approximately week 52, from a patient treated with tofacitinib. All receptors derive from a human donor with alopecia areata. CDR3s include the opening cysteine and the closing phenylalanine or tryptophan. The order of the fields is clone size, J gene, D gene, V gene, CDR3 protein, CDR3 DNA. A D gene is named only where the DNA matches it firmly. The size entry is marked missing in some rows and otherwise reads once, few, many or a size class.

>NA|TRBJ2-1|TRBD1|TRBV30
CAWSVRQGEQFF
TGTGCCTGGAGTGTTAGACAGGGTGAGCAGTTCTTC
>NA|TRBJ1-5|NA|TRBV30
CAASATGQPQHF
TGTGCCGCGTCGGCGACGGGTCAGCCCCAGCATTTT
>few|TRBJ1-2|NA|TRBV19
CASSIAPDRGYTF
TGTGCCAGTAGTATAGCCCCGGACAGAGGCTACACCTTC
>NA|TRBJ1-2|NA|TRBV5-6
CASSLTRSYGYTF
TGTGCCAGCAGCTTGACCAGGAGCTATGGCTACACCTTC
>NA|TRBJ2-1|TRBD1|TRBV7-2
CASLRDRDSSGFF
TGTGCCAGTCTACGGGACAGGGACTCCTCGGGGTTCTTC
>NA|TRBJ2-3|TRBD2|TRBV14
CASSLIAGGTDTQYF
TGTGCCAGCAGCCTCATAGCGGGGGGCACAGATACGCAGTATTTT
>few|TRBJ2-5|TRBD1|TRBV7-2
CASSLNRGVETQYF
TGTGCCAGCAGCTTAAACAGGGGGGTTGAGACCCAGTACTTC
>once|TRBJ2-5|NA|TRBV30
CAWSGTSWGETQYF
TGTGCCTGGAGTGGGACTTCTTGGGGGGAGACCCAGTACTTC
>NA|TRBJ1-4|NA|TRBV30
CAWKQGPGNEKLFF
TGTGCCTGGAAACAGGGACCTGGGAATGAAAAACTGTTTTTT
>NA|TRBJ2-7|NA|TRBV21-1
CASSNEGDYEQYF
TGTGCCAGCAGCAACGAAGGAGACTACGAGCAGTACTTC
>NA|TRBJ1-6|NA|TRBV13
CASSAAGDNSPLHF
TGTGCCAGCAGCGCCGCTGGGGATAATTCACCCCTCCACTTT
>NA|TRBJ1-5|NA|TRBV6-6
CASTGRRDSNQPQHF
TGTGCCAGCACCGGTCGCAGGGATAGCAATCAGCCCCAGCATTTT
>NA|TRBJ1-6|NA|TRBV5-6
CASSLGVRSLHF
TGTGCCAGCAGCCTAGGGGTTCGTTCCCTCCACTTT
>NA|TRBJ1-2|NA|TRBV15
CATTTRGQGPGYTF
TGTGCCACCACGACACGGGGCCAAGGGCCCGGCTACACCTTC
>NA|TRBJ1-3|NA|TRBV29-1
CSVEVNTSGNTIYF
TGCAGCGTTGAAGTGAACACGTCCGGAAACACCATATATTTT
>NA|TRBJ2-3|NA|TRBV10-1
CASSAGGPLTDTQYF
TGCGCCAGCAGTGCCGGGGGACCCCTCACAGATACGCAGTATTTT
>NA|TRBJ1-5|NA|TRBV18
CASSTTYSNQPQHF
TGTGCCAGCTCAACTACGTATAGCAATCAGCCCCAGCATTTT
>NA|TRBJ1-2|TRBD1|TRBV5-4
CASSLAQGQGSDGYTF
TGTGCCAGCAGCTTGGCCCAAGGACAGGGCTCGGATGGCTACACCTTC
>NA|TRBJ1-2|NA|TRBV11-2
CASSHRVGRYGYTF
TGTGCCAGCAGTCACAGGGTCGGGCGCTATGGCTACACCTTC
>few|TRBJ2-5|NA|TRBV29-1
CSVDLWAGQETQYF
TGCAGCGTTGATCTGTGGGCCGGCCAAGAGACCCAGTACTTC
>NA|TRBJ2-3|TRBD2|TRBV10-3
CAISSGTSSSSTDTQYF
TGTGCCATCAGTTCCGGGACTAGCAGTTCTAGCACAGATACGCAGTATTTT
>NA|TRBJ1-3|NA|TRBV9
CASSVEAGNTIYF
TGTGCCAGCAGCGTAGAGGCTGGAAACACCATATATTTT
>NA|TRBJ2-4|NA|TRBV9
CASSVGGTRNIQYF
TGTGCCAGCAGCGTAGGGGGAACAAGAAACATTCAGTACTTC
>NA|TRBJ2-1|TRBD1|TRBV5-1
CASTRRGQGDNEQFF
TGCGCCAGCACCCGCCGGGGACAGGGGGACAATGAGCAGTTCTTC
>few|TRBJ2-1|NA|TRBV15
CATSSRGPFGGEQFF
TGTGCCACCAGCAGCCGGGGGCCCTTTGGGGGTGAGCAGTTCTTC
>few|TRBJ2-2|TRBD2|TRBV10-3
CAIRGWTSGESGELFF
TGTGCCATCAGGGGTTGGACTAGCGGGGAATCCGGGGAGCTGTTTTTT
>few|TRBJ2-4|NA|TRBV30
CAWSVGENIQYF
TGTGCCTGGAGTGTCGGGGAAAACATTCAGTACTTC
>NA|TRBJ2-4|TRBD1|TRBV7-2
CASSPGTDRVKNIQYF
TGTGCCAGCAGCCCTGGTACTGACAGGGTCAAAAACATTCAGTACTTC
>NA|TRBJ1-4|NA|TRBV27
CASSFLHEKLFF
TGTGCCAGCAGTTTCCTGCATGAAAAACTGTTTTTT
>NA|TRBJ1-3|NA|TRBV9
CASSVESRGPGNTIYF
TGTGCCAGCAGCGTAGAGTCTCGTGGCCCTGGAAACACCATATATTTT
>NA|TRBJ2-3|NA|TRBV19
CASSKNSRVGSTDTQYF
TGTGCCAGTAGTAAAAACAGTAGGGTGGGGAGCACAGATACGCAGTATTTT
>NA|TRBJ1-1|NA|TRBV2
CASVRNTEAFF
TGTGCCAGCGTCAGGAACACTGAAGCTTTCTTT
>few|TRBJ2-1|NA|TRBV11-2
CASSATGIEQFF
TGTGCCAGCAGCGCGACTGGGATTGAGCAGTTCTTC
>few|TRBJ1-2|NA|TRBV7-9
CASRRTAYGYTF
TGTGCCAGCAGACGTACAGCGTATGGCTACACCTTC
>NA|TRBJ2-5|TRBD2|TRBV5-1
CASSNPSGDQETQYF
TGCGCCAGCAGCAACCCTAGCGGGGACCAAGAGACCCAGTACTTC
>NA|TRBJ2-3|NA|TRBV10-2
CASLQGASTQYF
TGCGCCAGCCTACAGGGTGCAAGCACGCAGTATTTT
>NA|TRBJ2-3|NA|TRBV4-3
CASSQAQGGTDTQYF
TGCGCCAGCAGCCAAGCACAGGGAGGCACAGATACGCAGTATTTT
>NA|TRBJ2-5|TRBD2|TRBV15
CATSRDVAGGQETQYF
TGTGCCACCAGCAGAGATGTGGCGGGGGGGCAGGAGACCCAGTACTTC
>few|TRBJ1-1|NA|TRBV30
CAWEVGGLGTEAFF
TGTGCCTGGGAGGTAGGGGGACTCGGCACTGAAGCTTTCTTT
>NA|TRBJ1-2|NA|TRBV10-3
CAISEWGQGDGYTF
TGTGCCATCAGTGAGTGGGGCCAGGGTGATGGCTACACCTTC
>few|TRBJ2-7|TRBD1|TRBV2
CASREDRAAGEQYF
TGTGCCAGCAGGGAAGACAGGGCTGCAGGCGAGCAGTACTTC
>few|TRBJ1-1|NA|TRBV6-6
CASSRENTEAFF
TGTGCCAGCAGTAGGGAGAACACTGAAGCTTTCTTT
>NA|TRBJ1-2|NA|TRBV2
CASSPDYGYTF
TGTGCCAGCAGCCCGGACTATGGCTACACCTTC
>NA|TRBJ2-7|NA|TRBV27
CASKMGPHISYEQYF
TGTGCCAGCAAGATGGGACCGCACATCTCCTACGAGCAGTACTTC
>NA|TRBJ1-5|NA|TRBV2
CASSVQGLDQPQHF
TGTGCCAGCAGTGTACAGGGTTTGGATCAGCCCCAGCATTTT
>NA|TRBJ2-7|TRBD2|TRBV29-1
CSVRTSGGLYEQYF
TGCAGCGTTAGAACTAGCGGGGGACTCTACGAGCAGTACTTC
>NA|TRBJ1-5|NA|TRBV5-1
CASKRDIGQPQHF
TGCGCCAGCAAGCGGGATATTGGTCAGCCCCAGCATTTT
>once|TRBJ2-3|NA|TRBV30
CAWMGTTTDTQYF
TGTGCCTGGATGGGGACAACCACAGATACGCAGTATTTT
>few|TRBJ2-6|NA|TRBV5-6
CASSLAGANVLTF
TGTGCCAGCAGCTTGGCCGGGGCCAACGTCCTGACTTTC
>NA|TRBJ2-7|NA|TRBV2
CASSAGVWEQYF
TGTGCCAGCAGTGCGGGGGTTTGGGAGCAGTACTTC
>once|TRBJ2-5|NA|TRBV5-6
CASSSPGSQETQYF
TGTGCCAGCAGCTCTCCAGGATCCCAAGAGACCCAGTACTTC
>NA|TRBJ2-1|NA|TRBV7-9
CASSFNREGFNEQFF
TGTGCCAGCAGCTTTAACAGGGAGGGTTTCAATGAGCAGTTCTTC
>NA|TRBJ2-3|TRBD1|TRBV29-1
CSVATGGAGAQYF
TGCAGCGTAGCCACAGGGGGCGCGGGGGCGCAGTATTTT
>NA|TRBJ1-1|NA|TRBV29-1
CSVWDNTEAFF
TGCAGCGTTTGGGACAACACTGAAGCTTTCTTT
>NA|TRBJ2-3|NA|TRBV5-1
CASSLDVDTQYF
TGCGCCAGCAGCTTGGACGTTGATACGCAGTATTTT
>few|TRBJ1-1|NA|TRBV29-1
CSALDGFEAFF
TGCAGCGCCTTGGATGGTTTCGAAGCTTTCTTT